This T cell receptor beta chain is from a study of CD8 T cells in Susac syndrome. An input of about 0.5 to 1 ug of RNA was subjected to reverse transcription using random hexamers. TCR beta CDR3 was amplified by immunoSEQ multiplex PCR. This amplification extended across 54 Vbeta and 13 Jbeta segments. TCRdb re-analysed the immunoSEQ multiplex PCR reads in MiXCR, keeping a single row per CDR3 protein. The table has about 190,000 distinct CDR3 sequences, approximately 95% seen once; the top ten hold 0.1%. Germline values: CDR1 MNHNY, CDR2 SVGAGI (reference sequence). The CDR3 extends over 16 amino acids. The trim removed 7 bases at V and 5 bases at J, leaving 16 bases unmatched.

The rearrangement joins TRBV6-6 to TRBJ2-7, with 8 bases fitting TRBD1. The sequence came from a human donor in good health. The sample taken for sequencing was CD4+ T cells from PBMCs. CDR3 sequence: CASTPASGQGSHEQYF. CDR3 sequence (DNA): TGTGCCAGCACTCCCGCTTCCGGACAGGGTTCCCACGAGCAGTACTTC.